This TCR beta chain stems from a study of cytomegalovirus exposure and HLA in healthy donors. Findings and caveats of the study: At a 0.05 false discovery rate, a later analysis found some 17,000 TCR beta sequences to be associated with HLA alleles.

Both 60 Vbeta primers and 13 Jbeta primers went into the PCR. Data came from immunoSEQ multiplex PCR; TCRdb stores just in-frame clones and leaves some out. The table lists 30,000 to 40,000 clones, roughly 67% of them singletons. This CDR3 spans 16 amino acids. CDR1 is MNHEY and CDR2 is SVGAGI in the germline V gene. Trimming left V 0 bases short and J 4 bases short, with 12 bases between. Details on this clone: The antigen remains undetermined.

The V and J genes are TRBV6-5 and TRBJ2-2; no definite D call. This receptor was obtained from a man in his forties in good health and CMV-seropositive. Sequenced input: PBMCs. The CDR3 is CASSYSRWSPTGELFF. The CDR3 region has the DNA TGTGCCAGCAGTTACTCCCGGTGGAGCCCCACCGGGGAGCTGTTTTTT.